This entry lists 3 T cell receptor beta chains sequenced from one sample in a study of cytomegalovirus exposure and HLA in healthy donors. PCR primers comprised 60 Vbeta and 13 Jbeta primers. Method: immunoSEQ multiplex PCR; TCRdb's copy keeps in-frame clones and lacks some. The sample shows 200,000 to 250,000 clones, around 83% of them seen only once. The sample was PBMCs. All receptors come from a woman aged 40 to 50 in good health and CMV-seronegative.

The chain recombines TRBV7-8 with TRBJ2-7; 9 positions match TRBD1. J lost 7 bases, V lost 5 bases, and 15 bases had no gene match. This CDR3 is 16 amino acids long. Germline V gene lookup returns CDR1 SGHVS and CDR2 FQNEAQ. The CDR3 DNA follows: TGTGCCAGCAGCCCACCTCGGAGGACAGGGGAATTTGAGCAGTACTTC. Protein product: CASSPPRRTGEFEQYF.

The J gene is TRBJ1-1, the V gene TRBV19; D is unclear. The CDR3 runs 14 residues. CDR1 and CDR2 (germline): LNHDA, SQIVND (reference sequence). Trimming cost V 3 bases and J 0 bases, with 8 bases left between them. DNA of the CDR3: TGTGCCAGTAGTATCGCAGTCATGAACACTGAAGCTTTCTTT. This encodes CASSIAVMNTEAFF.

The chain uses TRBV19 and TRBJ2-5; possible D gene TRBD2, 5 bases. The CDR3 contains 14 residues. Deletions cut 8 bases from V and 3 bases from J, with 16 bases between. Germline V CDR1 and CDR2: LNHDA, SQIVND (reference sequence). The CDR3 DNA reads as TGTGCCAGTGGAGGCCGGGGTTACAAAGAGACCCAGTACTTC. Its protein is CASGGRGYKETQYF.